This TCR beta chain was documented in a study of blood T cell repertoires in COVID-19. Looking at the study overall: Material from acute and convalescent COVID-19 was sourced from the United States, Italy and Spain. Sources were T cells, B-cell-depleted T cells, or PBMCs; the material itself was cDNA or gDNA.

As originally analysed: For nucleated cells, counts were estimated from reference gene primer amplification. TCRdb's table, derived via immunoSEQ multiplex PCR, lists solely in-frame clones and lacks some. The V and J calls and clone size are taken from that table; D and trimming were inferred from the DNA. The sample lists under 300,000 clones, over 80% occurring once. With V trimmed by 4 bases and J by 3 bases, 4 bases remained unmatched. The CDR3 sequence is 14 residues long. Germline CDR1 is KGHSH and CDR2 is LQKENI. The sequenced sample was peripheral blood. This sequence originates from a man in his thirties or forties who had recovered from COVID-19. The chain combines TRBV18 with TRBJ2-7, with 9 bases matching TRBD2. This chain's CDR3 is CASSRGGAFYEQYF. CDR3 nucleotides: TGTGCCAGCTCACGCGGGGGGGCCTTCTACGAGCAGTACTTC.